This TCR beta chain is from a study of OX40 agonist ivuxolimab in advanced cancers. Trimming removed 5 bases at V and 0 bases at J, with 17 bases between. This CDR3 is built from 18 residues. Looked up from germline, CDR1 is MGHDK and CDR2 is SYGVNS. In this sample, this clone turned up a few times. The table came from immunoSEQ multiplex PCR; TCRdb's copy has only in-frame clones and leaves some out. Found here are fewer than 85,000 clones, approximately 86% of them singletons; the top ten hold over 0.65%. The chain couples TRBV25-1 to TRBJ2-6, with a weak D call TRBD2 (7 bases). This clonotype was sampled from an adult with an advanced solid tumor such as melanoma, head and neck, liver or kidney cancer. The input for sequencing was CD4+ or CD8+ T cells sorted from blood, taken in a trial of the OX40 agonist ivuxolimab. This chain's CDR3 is CASSPFGGGGSGANVLTF. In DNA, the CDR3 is TGTGCCAGCAGTCCTTTCGGGGGAGGGGGCTCTGGGGCCAACGTCCTGACTTTC.